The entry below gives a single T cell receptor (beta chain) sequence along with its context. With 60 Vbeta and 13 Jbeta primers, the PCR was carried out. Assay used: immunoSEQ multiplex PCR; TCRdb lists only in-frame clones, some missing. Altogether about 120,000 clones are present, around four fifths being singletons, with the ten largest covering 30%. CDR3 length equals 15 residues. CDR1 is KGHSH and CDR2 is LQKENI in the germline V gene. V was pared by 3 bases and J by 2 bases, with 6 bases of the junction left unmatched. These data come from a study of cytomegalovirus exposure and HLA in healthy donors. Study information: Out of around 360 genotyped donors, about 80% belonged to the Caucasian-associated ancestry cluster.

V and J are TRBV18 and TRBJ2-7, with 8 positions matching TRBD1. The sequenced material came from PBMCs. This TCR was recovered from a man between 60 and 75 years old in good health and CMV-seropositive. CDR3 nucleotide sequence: TGTGCCAGCTCACCTACCGGGACAGGAGCCTACGAGCAGTACTTC. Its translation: CASSPTGTGAYEQYF.